Below are 18 T cell receptor beta chains sequenced from a single sample in a study of T cells in Graves' hyperthyroidism and ophthalmopathy. Amplification yielded TCR beta CDR3 regions, with RNA transcripts as the source. With the HTBI primer set, the TCR CDR3 went through a first round of RT-PCR. TCRdb passed the multiplex PCR reads through MiXCR, listing each CDR3 protein once. The sample consists of under 300,000 distinct CDR3 sequences, roughly an eighth of them appearing once. The sequenced material came from blood. Source of these receptors: a middle-aged woman with Graves' hyperthyroidism.

This clonotype was seen many times. This chain connects TRBV7-9 to TRBJ2-7; 8 nucleotides align to TRBD1. The CDR3 loop spans 11 amino acids. V gave up 5 bases and J gave up 11 bases; unmatched junction bases: 5. In germline, CDR1 is SEHNR, CDR2 FQNEAQ (reference sequence). The CDR3, as DNA: TGTGCCAGCAGCAATGGACAGGGAGAGTACTTC. Translating it yields CASSNGQGEYF. The full variable domain, in which reference TRBV7-9 and TRBJ2-7 provide the parts outside the CDR3, is DTGVSQNPRHKITKRGQNVTFRCDPISEHNRLYWYRQTLGQGPEFLTYFQNEAQLEKSRLLSDRFSAERPKGSFSTLEIQRTEQGDSAMYLCASSNGQGEYFGPGTRLTVT.

This clonotype was observed a handful of times. The DNA for the CDR3 is TGTGCCAGCCGGCGGGACAGGGCGGAGACCCAGTACTTC. This translates into CASRRDRAETQYF. This chain joins TRBV2 and TRBJ2-5; TRBD1 matches at 9 bases. CDR3 length equals 13 residues. Germline V CDR1 and CDR2: SNHLY, FYNNEI. After removal of 8 bases from V and 5 bases from J, the junction contained 6 bases not matched to a gene.

This clonotype was seen at least ten times. The V gene is TRBV20-1, the J gene TRBJ2-1; 8 bases agree with TRBD2. The J segment lost 6 bases and the V segment lost 7 bases, leaving 2 bases of the junction unmatched. The CDR3 spans 11 residues. Per germline, CDR1 DFQATT and CDR2 SNEGSKA (reference sequence). The CDR3 here is CSVREVNEQFF. In DNA form, the CDR3 reads TGCAGTGTGCGGGAGGTCAATGAGCAGTTCTTC.

The chain carries TRBV12-3 or TRBV12-4 and TRBJ2-4; 7 bases align to TRBD1. After removal of 5 bases from V and 11 bases from J, the junction contained 9 bases not matched to a gene. The CDR3 covers 13 residues. CDR3 coding DNA: TGTGCCAGCAGTGGACAGGATATGAGATTTCAGTACTTC. It codes for CASSGQDMRFQYF.

This clonotype was detected a few times. The V gene is TRBV11-3, the J gene TRBJ2-1, with D possibly matching TRBD2 (6 bases). This CDR3 comprises 14 residues. CDR1 SGHNT and CDR2 YENEEA come from the germline V gene. V dropped 5 bases and J dropped 5 bases, with 13 bases sitting between them. The CDR3 coding sequence is TGTGCCAGCAGCCTCTCACTAGCAAACAATGAGCAGTTCTTC. Protein: CASSLSLANNEQFF.

This clonotype was seen at least ten times. The chain recombines TRBV2 with TRBJ1-5, with 8 bases matching TRBD1. The CDR3 loop spans 17 amino acids. Germline V lookup: CDR1 SNHLY, CDR2 FYNNEI. Trimming took 7 bases from V and 6 from J; bases not matched to a gene: 17. The CDR3 DNA is TGTGCCAGCACCCTAGGACAGGGTGTCCCTCTGGGTCAGCCCCAGCATTTT. Residues: CASTLGQGVPLGQPQHF.

This clonotype has at least ten counts. This chain joins TRBV2 and TRBJ2-3; TRBD1 aligns across 9 bases. With 3 bases clipped from V and 4 bases from J, the junction kept 11 bases outside the gene matches. Per germline, CDR1 SNHLY and CDR2 FYNNEI. CDR3 length: 17 residues. Here the CDR3 DNA reads TGTGCCAGCAGTGATTTGGGACAGGGTGATCGGTCAGATACGCAGTATTTT. This gives the protein CASSDLGQGDRSDTQYF. Supplemented by reference TRBV2 and TRBJ2-3, the full variable domain reads EPEVTQTPSHQVTQMGQEVILRCVPISNHLYFYWYRQILGQKVEFLVSFYNNEISEKSEIFDDQFSVERPDGSNFTLKIRSTKLEDSAMYFCASSDLGQGDRSDTQYFGPGTRLTVL.

This clonotype was seen many times. The chain's CDR3 is CASSPIRLAGADTQYF. Written as DNA, the CDR3 is TGTGCCAGCAGTCCCATCCGACTAGCTGGGGCAGATACGCAGTATTTT. The chain uses TRBV28 and TRBJ2-3, with 7 positions matching TRBD2. The CDR3 covers 16 residues. Germline CDR1 is MDHEN and CDR2 is SYDVKM. After removal of 5 bases from V and 4 bases from J, the junction contained 12 bases not matched to a gene.

The chain combines TRBV9 with TRBJ2-1; tentatively, D is TRBD2 (6 bases). CDR3 length: 15 residues. Per the germline V gene, CDR1 is SGDLS and CDR2 is YYNGEE. Trimming left V 4 bases short and J 1 base short, with 12 bases between. CDR3 nucleotides: TGTGCCAGCAGCCTCGACGGGGGTTCCTACAATGAGCAGTTCTTC. Its translation is CASSLDGGSYNEQFF.

In this sample, this clonotype turned up many times. The rearrangement links TRBV5-6 to TRBJ1-2; the D gene is possibly TRBD1 (5 bases). Deletions cut 0 bases from V and 8 bases from J, with 14 bases between. This CDR3 is 14 amino acids long. In germline, CDR1 is SGHDT, CDR2 YYEEEE. This CDR3 reads CASSLGLGVEGYTF. CDR3 nucleotide sequence: TGTGCCAGCAGCTTGGGGCTGGGGGTTGAGGGCTACACCTTC.

This clonotype was seen at least ten times. V is TRBV24-1 and J is TRBJ1-5, with a tentative D call TRBD1 (5 bases). V was clipped by 4 bases and J by 5 bases, with 11 bases between them. This CDR3 has 14 amino acids. Germline V CDR1 and CDR2: KGHDR, SFDVKD. The CDR3 spells CATSDPLGDQPQHF. The CDR3 DNA sequence: TGTGCCACCAGTGACCCCTTGGGGGATCAGCCCCAGCATTTT.

This clonotype turned up a few times. The rearrangement joins TRBV6-5 to TRBJ1-2; no clear D gene. V shed 4 bases and J shed 7 bases, with 10 bases lying between them. In germline, CDR1 is MNHEY, CDR2 SVGAGI. The CDR3 length is 12 residues. DNA of the CDR3: TGTGCCAGCAGTTCCGAAGGTTCTGGCTACACCTTC. It codes for CASSSEGSGYTF.

The gene calls are TRBV15 and TRBJ2-7; D remains unclear. The CDR3 runs to 14 residues. The germline CDR1 and CDR2 sequences are LNHNV and YYDKDF (reference sequence). Between the trimmed V and J ends, which lost 4 bases and 6 bases, there was a span of 16 bases. CDR3 sequence reads: CATSTQDGLGEQYF. CDR3 nucleotides: TGTGCCACCAGCACTCAGGACGGTCTTGGCGAGCAGTACTTC. The entire variable domain, with the rest obtained from reference TRBV15 and TRBJ2-7, is as follows: DAMVIQNPRYQVTQFGKPVTLSCSQTLNHNVMYWYQQKSSQAPKLLFHYYDKDFNNEADTPDNFQSRRPNTSFCFLDIRSPGLGDTAMYLCATSTQDGLGEQYFGPGTRLTVT.

This clonotype has a count of ten or more. J is TRBJ1-3 and V is TRBV12-3 or TRBV12-4; D call uncertain. The CDR3 totals 14 residues. Trimming shortened V by 5 bases and J by 2 bases, and 10 bases separated the two germline ends. CDR3 amino acids: CASSPRQAGNTIYF. The CDR3 DNA reads as TGTGCCAGCAGTCCGAGACAAGCTGGAAACACCATATATTTT.

This clonotype was seen many times. This rearrangement joins TRBV28 to TRBJ2-7; D gene unclear. The CDR3 has 12 amino acids. V lost 2 bases, J lost 7 bases, and 9 bases lay in between. Germline assignment: CDR1 MDHEN and CDR2 SYDVKM. CDR3 protein: CASSLVFSEQYF. CDR3 coding DNA: TGTGCCAGCAGTTTAGTTTTTAGTGAGCAGTACTTC.

This clonotype was observed at least ten times. The chain has TRBV28 and TRBJ1-4; the match to TRBD1 covers 9 bases. Trimming took 3 bases from V and 4 from J; bases not matched to a gene: 6. CDR3 size: 16 residues. Looked up from germline, CDR1 is MDHEN and CDR2 is SYDVKM. In DNA form, the CDR3 reads TGTGCCAGCAGTTTCGGACAGGGGCATATTAATGAAAAACTGTTTTTT. It encodes CASSFGQGHINEKLFF.

This clonotype was observed a handful of times. The chain uses TRBV30 and TRBJ1-2; D is ambiguous. Germline lookup yields CDR1 GTSNPN and CDR2 SVGIG (reference sequence). The CDR3 has 13 amino acids. V was cut by 0 bases and J by 5 bases, with 10 bases left in between. CDR3 sequence: CAWSVGRTYGYTF. For the CDR3, the DNA is TGTGCCTGGAGTGTAGGGCGGACTTATGGCTACACCTTC. Full variable domain (missing parts from reference TRBV30 and TRBJ1-2): SQTIHQWPATLVQPVGSPLSLECTVEGTSNPNLYWYRQAAGRGLQLLFYSVGIGQISSEVPQNLSASRPQDRQFILSSKKLLLSDSGFYLCAWSVGRTYGYTFGSGTRLTVV.

This clonotype has at least ten counts. The rearrangement links TRBV20-1 to TRBJ2-1; D remains ambiguous. Germline V CDR1 and CDR2: DFQATT, SNEGSKA (reference sequence). This CDR3 spans 10 amino acids. The V and J ends lost 2 bases and 6 bases respectively, with 2 bases between them. The CDR3 DNA reads TGCAGTGCTAGACCCAATGAGCAGTTCTTC. It yields the protein CSARPNEQFF.